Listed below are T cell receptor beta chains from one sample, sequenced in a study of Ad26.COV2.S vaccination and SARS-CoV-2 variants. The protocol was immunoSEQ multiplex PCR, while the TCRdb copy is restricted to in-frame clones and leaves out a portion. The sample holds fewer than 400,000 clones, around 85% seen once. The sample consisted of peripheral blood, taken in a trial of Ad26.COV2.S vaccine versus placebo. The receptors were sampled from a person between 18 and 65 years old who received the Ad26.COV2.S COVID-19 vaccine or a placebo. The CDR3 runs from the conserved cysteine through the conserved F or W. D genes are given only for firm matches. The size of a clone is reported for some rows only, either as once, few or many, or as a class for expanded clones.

TGTGCCATCGGTGGGTCTCGGGGGTATGAAAAACTGTTTTTT CAIGGSRGYEKLFF . 14 . TRBJ1-4 TRBV10-3
TGTGCCAGCAGCCTACAGGACGGACTAGCGGGGGGCACCACCTCTGCCTATGAGCAGTTCTTC CASSLQDGLAGGTTSAYEQFF TRBD2 21 . TRBJ2-1 TRBV13
TGCGCCAGCAGCTGGGACACTCCTAATATGAACACTGAAGCTTTCTTT CASSWDTPNMNTEAFF . 16 . TRBJ1-1 TRBV5-1
TGTGCCACCAGCTCCCGGGGGAGGGACCAAGAGACCCAGTACTTC CATSSRGRDQETQYF TRBD2 15 . TRBJ2-5 TRBV15
TGCAGCGTTGAAGATCTGGCTAGCGGGGGGAAAAACATTCAGTACTTC CSVEDLASGGKNIQYF TRBD2 16 . TRBJ2-4 TRBV29-1
TGTGCCAGCAGTAAGGAGTTAAACACTGAAGCTTTCTTT CASSKELNTEAFF . 13 . TRBJ1-1 TRBV11-3
TGCGCCAGCAGCTCGACAGGGGAACATGGCTACACCTTC CASSSTGEHGYTF TRBD1 13 . TRBJ1-2 TRBV5-1
TGTGCCAGCAGGGAGACCACCGGGGAGCTGTTTTTT CASRETTGELFF . 12 once TRBJ2-2 TRBV5-4
TGTGCCACCAGTGACCCGGGACAGGGGGCCACCGGGGAGCTGTTTTTT CATSDPGQGATGELFF TRBD1 16 once TRBJ2-2 TRBV24-1
TGTGCCAGCACCACCGGGGGTCCCGGACAGGGTTGGTGGAGCTCTGGAAACACCATATATTTT CASTTGGPGQGWWSSGNTIYF TRBD1 21 . TRBJ1-3 TRBV7-3
TGTGCCAGCAGTTTTGGACCCTCAGAAAAACTGTTTTTT CASSFGPSEKLFF . 13 . TRBJ1-4 TRBV27
TGCGCCAGCAGCTTGTACTCAGGGCTGAACACTGAAGCTTTCTTT CASSLYSGLNTEAFF . 15 few TRBJ1-1 TRBV5-1
TGTGCCAGCAGCGTCGGCAGGGGGACTAATGAAAAACTGTTTTTT CASSVGRGTNEKLFF TRBD1 15 . TRBJ1-4 TRBV9
TGCAGTGCTAGTTTCCAGCGGGGCGCGGATACGCAGTATTTT CSASFQRGADTQYF TRBD2 14 . TRBJ2-3 TRBV20-1
TGTGCCAGCAACGGGGGGTCGGTAAACACTGAAGCTTTCTTT CASNGGSVNTEAFF . 14 . TRBJ1-1 TRBV6-6
TGCGCCAGCAGCCCAACCGTAGGGGATCTGGGCTACACCTTC CASSPTVGDLGYTF . 14 . TRBJ1-2 TRBV5-1
TGTGCCAGCAGCTTGGAGGGGGCTACGCCCCAGCATTTT CASSLEGATPQHF TRBD1 13 few TRBJ1-5 TRBV5-5
TGTGCCAGCAGCCTAAGACAGGCCTTATCCTCCTACGAGCAGTACTTC CASSLRQALSSYEQYF . 16 . TRBJ2-7 TRBV5-6
TGTGCCAGCAGCGTAGGCCCGACCCAGCAAGAGACCCAGTACTTC CASSVGPTQQETQYF . 15 . TRBJ2-5 TRBV9
TGTGCCAGCAGCAACCCGGACAGACCATATGGCTACACCTTC CASSNPDRPYGYTF . 14 . TRBJ1-2 TRBV11-3
TGTGCCAGCAGTACGGGTGGCCGGGACAACAATGAAAAACTGTTTTTT CASSTGGRDNNEKLFF . 16 . TRBJ1-4 TRBV28
TGTGCCAGCAGCTTAGAGATGGGCGCTCCCTCCTACGAGCAGTACTTC CASSLEMGAPSYEQYF . 16 few TRBJ2-7 TRBV11-2
TGTGCCAGCAGTTTAGCTAGCGGGGGGCGGTCATCCAAAAACATTCAGTACTTC CASSLASGGRSSKNIQYF TRBD2 18 . TRBJ2-4 TRBV28
TGTGCCAGCAGCCGGACATTCTCCTACGAGCAGTACTTC CASSRTFSYEQYF . 13 few TRBJ2-7 TRBV12-3/TRBV12-4
TGTGCCAGCAGTTATTCCACAGGGGTTGGGGCCAACGTCCTGACTTTC CASSYSTGVGANVLTF TRBD1 16 . TRBJ2-6 TRBV6-6
TGTGCCAGCTCAAGTTCCGCAACCTACGAGCAGTACTTC CASSSSATYEQYF . 13 . TRBJ2-7 TRBV18
TGTGCCAGCAGCGAGGCAGGTCGTAATTCACCCCTCCACTTT CASSEAGRNSPLHF . 14 once TRBJ1-6 TRBV11-1
TGTGCCAGCAGCCGGGACGGAATCACCTACGAGCAGTACTTC CASSRDGITYEQYF . 14 . TRBJ2-7 TRBV5-8
TGCGCCAGCAGCTCCGACCGCGGGGCCAATGGCTACACCTTC CASSSDRGANGYTF . 14 . TRBJ1-2 TRBV5-1
TGTGCCAGCCCAAGCTCTGGAAACACCATATATTTT CASPSSGNTIYF . 12 . TRBJ1-3 TRBV6-5
TGTGCCAGCAGTGAAGCACGGGAGGGTGAGCAGTTCTTC CASSEAREGEQFF TRBD2 13 . TRBJ2-1 TRBV6-1
TGTGCCAGCAGCCCCACTAGCGGGACCGGGGAGCTGTTTTTT CASSPTSGTGELFF TRBD2 14 . TRBJ2-2 TRBV4-2
TGTGCCAGCTCACCACTGGGCCTAGGGGCCACTGAAGCTTTCTTT CASSPLGLGATEAFF . 15 . TRBJ1-1 TRBV18
TGTGCCAGCAGCTTAGGAGGTCTAGGCCGGTTCTTC CASSLGGLGRFF . 12 . TRBJ2-1 TRBV7-2
TGTGCCAGCACCGAACCAGGGGAGACTGGAAACACCATATATTTT CASTEPGETGNTIYF . 15 . TRBJ1-3 TRBV28
TGTGCCAGCAGGGCTGGGGCCGCAGAAAAACTGTTTTTT CASRAGAAEKLFF . 13 . TRBJ1-4 TRBV12-3/TRBV12-4
TGTGCCAGCAGCATAAGCACAGATACGCAGTATTTT CASSISTDTQYF . 12 . TRBJ2-3 TRBV14
TGTGCCAGCAGCCGGTCGGGGGCCTACGAGCAGTACTTC CASSRSGAYEQYF . 13 once TRBJ2-7 TRBV5-4
TGTGCCAGCAGCCAAGTTCGCGGTCCGAACACTGAAGCTTTCTTT CASSQVRGPNTEAFF . 15 . TRBJ1-1 TRBV4-2
TGTGCCAGTACCCCGGGACAGGGTTATCAGCCCCAGCATTTT CASTPGQGYQPQHF TRBD1 14 few TRBJ1-5 TRBV19
TGTGCCAGCAGTTACCCTGGACTAGCGGGGGATACGCAGTATTTT CASSYPGLAGDTQYF TRBD2 15 once TRBJ2-3 TRBV6-6
TGTGCCAGCAGCTTAGCCGGGACTAGCGGGGGGTCGCGGTTCTTC CASSLAGTSGGSRFF TRBD2 15 . TRBJ2-1 TRBV11-3
TGCGCCAGCAGTTCGTCGGTAGGTAATGAAAAACTGTTTTTT CASSSSVGNEKLFF . 14 . TRBJ1-4 TRBV10-1
TGTGCCAGCAGCTCCGGGATTTTTGGCTACACCTTC CASSSGIFGYTF . 12 . TRBJ1-2 TRBV9
TGTGCCAGCAGCCAAGTTACCGGGACTAGGGGTCGCGAGCAGTACTTC CASSQVTGTRGREQYF TRBD2 16 few TRBJ2-7 TRBV3-1/TRBV3-2
TGTGCCAGCAGCGTAGGGGTCGGGCGATCCACCGGGGAGCTGTTTTTT CASSVGVGRSTGELFF . 16 . TRBJ2-2 TRBV9
TGTGCCAGCAGTCAGCGGGGGGCCCCTGGAAATGAGCAGTTCTTC CASSQRGAPGNEQFF TRBD2 15 . TRBJ2-1 TRBV6-5
TGTGCCAGCAGCGTCATACAGGAAAACACTGAAGCTTTCTTT CASSVIQENTEAFF . 14 . TRBJ1-1 TRBV9
TGTGCCAGCAGCCAATCCTCGGGACAGGTTGGAAACACCATATATTTT CASSQSSGQVGNTIYF TRBD1 16 . TRBJ1-3 TRBV4-2
TGCAGCGTTGATCAAGGAGCTGGAAACACCATATATTTT CSVDQGAGNTIYF . 13 once TRBJ1-3 TRBV29-1
TGTGCCAGCAGTTCAATTTCCTCTGGGGCCAACGTCCTGACTTTC CASSSISSGANVLTF . 15 . TRBJ2-6 TRBV27
TGCGCCAGCAGCTTGGCGGGGGTAGCGGGAGTCAATGAGCAGTTCTTC CASSLAGVAGVNEQFF TRBD2 16 . TRBJ2-1 TRBV5-1
TGTGCCAGCAGTAGTACAGGGGGCTACGGGGGCAATCAGCCCCAGCATTTT CASSSTGGYGGNQPQHF TRBD1 17 . TRBJ1-5 TRBV28
TGTGCCAGCAGTGAGACGAAATCTGGGGCCAACGTCCTGACTTTC CASSETKSGANVLTF . 15 few TRBJ2-6 TRBV6-4
TGTGCCAGCAGCTTGCGACAGGCAACCGGGTCTGGAAACACCATATATTTT CASSLRQATGSGNTIYF . 17 . TRBJ1-3 TRBV5-8
TGTGCCAGCAGATATCCCGGGACCGAGCAGTACTTC CASRYPGTEQYF . 12 . TRBJ2-7 TRBV6-4
TGCGCCAGCAGCTTGACGGGTAGGGCAGACAGAAATGAAAAACTGTTTTTT CASSLTGRADRNEKLFF . 17 once TRBJ1-4 TRBV5-1
TGTGCCAGCTCACCATCGTCCCTCCAGCCCCAGCATTTT CASSPSSLQPQHF . 13 . TRBJ1-5 TRBV18
TGTGCCAGCTCACGCCTTCAGGGGAGGACAGATACGCAGTATTTT CASSRLQGRTDTQYF . 15 once TRBJ2-3 TRBV18